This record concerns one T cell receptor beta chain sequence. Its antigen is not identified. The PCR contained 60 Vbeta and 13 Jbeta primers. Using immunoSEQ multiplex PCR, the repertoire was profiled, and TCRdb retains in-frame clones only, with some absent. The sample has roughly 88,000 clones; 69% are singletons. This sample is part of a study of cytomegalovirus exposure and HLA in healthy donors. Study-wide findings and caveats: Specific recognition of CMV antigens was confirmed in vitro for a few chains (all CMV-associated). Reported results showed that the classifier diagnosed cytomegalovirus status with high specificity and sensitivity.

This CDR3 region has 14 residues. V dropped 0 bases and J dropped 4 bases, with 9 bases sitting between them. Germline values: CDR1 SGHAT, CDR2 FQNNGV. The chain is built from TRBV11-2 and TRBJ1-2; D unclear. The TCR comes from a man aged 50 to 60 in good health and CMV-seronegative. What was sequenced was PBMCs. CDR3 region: CASSLEISSYGYTF. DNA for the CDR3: TGTGCCAGCAGCTTAGAAATATCCAGCTATGGCTACACCTTC.